The T cell receptor beta chain described here comes from a study of CD8 T cells in Susac syndrome. The RNA, about 0.45 to 1 ug, was put through reverse transcription using random hexamers. TCRdb reanalysed the immunoSEQ multiplex PCR reads using MiXCR and keeps one entry per CDR3 protein. Here the sample spans 110,000 to 150,000 distinct CDR3 sequences, 94% being singletons. Germline lookup yields CDR1 KGHSH and CDR2 LQKENI. CDR3 length equals 12 residues. The V end lost 6 bases, the J end lost 2 bases, and 5 bases lay between the germline ends. Sequenced input: CD8+ T cells from PBMCs. The chain links TRBV18 to TRBJ2-1; D remains unclear. The clonotype was recovered from a human donor in good health. CDR3 in amino acids: CASSIAYNEQFF. DNA of the CDR3: TGTGCCAGCTCGATTGCCTACAATGAGCAGTTCTTC.